This T cell receptor beta chain was documented in a study of T cells in Graves' hyperthyroidism and ophthalmopathy. CDR3 length equals 14 residues. CDR1 and CDR2 (germline): SEHNR, FQNEAQ (reference sequence). Between the trimmed V and J ends, which lost 1 base and 7 bases, there was a span of 13 bases. It was RNA transcripts that yielded the amplified TCR beta CDR3 regions. HTBI primers were the set used in a first-round RT-PCR of the TCR CDR3. TCRdb reprocessed the multiplex PCR reads with MiXCR, giving one entry per CDR3 protein. The sample lists roughly 700,000 distinct CDR3 sequences; 11% to 15% were seen once. The hyperthyroidism was newly diagnosed and had lasted under 2 months; the patients were aged 18 to 65. Diagnostic decisions used clinical symptoms, serum thyroxine and TRAb, thyroid ultrasound and orbital computed tomography.

The material sequenced was blood. The V gene is TRBV7-9, the J gene TRBJ1-2; D remains ambiguous. The clonotype originates from a young woman with Graves' hyperthyroidism. In DNA, the CDR3 is TGTGCCAGCAGCTTAGTCTCAGGTTTAGGTGGCTACACCTTC. As protein: CASSLVSGLGGYTF.